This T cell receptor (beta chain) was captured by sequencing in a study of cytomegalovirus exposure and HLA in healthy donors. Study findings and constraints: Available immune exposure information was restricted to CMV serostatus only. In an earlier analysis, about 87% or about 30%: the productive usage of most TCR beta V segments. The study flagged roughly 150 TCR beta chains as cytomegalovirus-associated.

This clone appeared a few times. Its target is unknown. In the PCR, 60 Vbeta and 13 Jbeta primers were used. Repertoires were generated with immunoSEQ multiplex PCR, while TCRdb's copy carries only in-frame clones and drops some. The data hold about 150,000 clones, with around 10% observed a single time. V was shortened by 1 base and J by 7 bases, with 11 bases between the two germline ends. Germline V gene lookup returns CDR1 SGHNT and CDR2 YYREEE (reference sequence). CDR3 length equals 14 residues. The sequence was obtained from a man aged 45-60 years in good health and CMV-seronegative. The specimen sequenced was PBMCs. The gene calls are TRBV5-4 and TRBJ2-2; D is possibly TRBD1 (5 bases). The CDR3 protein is CASSLYQGNGELFF. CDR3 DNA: TGTGCCAGCAGCTTGTACCAGGGCAACGGGGAGCTGTTTTTT.